This passage covers 10 T cell receptor beta chains from one sample sequenced in a study of blood T cells in healthy people across ages. A J-beta primer mix and a sample-barcoded 5' primer were used in a second PCR of about 7 to 12 cycles. TCRdb re-derived calls from the 5' RACE reads in MiXCR, one entry per CDR3 protein. There are 700,000 or so distinct CDR3 sequences in the sample; 22% occur only once, and around 22% lies in the top ten. Sequencing was done on a sample of blood. The receptors derive from a man between 65 and 85 years old in good health.

V usage is TRBV6-1 and J usage is TRBJ2-7; TRBD2 agrees at 13 bases. The J call could be wrong; TRBJ2-1 is a better fit for the DNA end. CDR3 length: 16 amino acids. Germline V gene data show CDR1 as MNHNS and CDR2 as SASEGT. The CDR3 region has the DNA TGTGCCAGCACCTGGACTAGCGGGAGTCACCACAATGAGCAGTTCTTC. This gives the protein CASTWTSGSHHNEQFF.

A remark on this clonotype: Germline and junction disagree at one end, which may indicate a read error. V is TRBV3-1 and J is TRBJ1-4; the D gene is possibly TRBD1 (6 bases). This CDR3 has 14 amino acids. In germline, CDR1 is LGHDT, CDR2 YNNKEL (reference sequence). CDR3 DNA sequence: TGTGCCACCAGCAGGGGAGCAACTAATGAAAAACTGTTTTTT. The encoded protein is CATSRGATNEKLFF.

This clonotype has just a few counts. CDR3 protein: CASSGLAGVPNEQFF. CDR3 in DNA: TGTGCCAGCAGCGGACTAGCGGGAGTCCCTAATGAGCAGTTCTTC. The chain joins TRBV11-1 to TRBJ2-1; 13 nucleotides line up with TRBD2. The junction had 5 bases not matched to a gene; V was cut back by 5 bases and J by 7 bases. Germline V gives CDR1 SGHAT, CDR2 FQDESV (reference sequence). The CDR3 has 15 residues.

This rearrangement joins TRBV7-2 to TRBJ1-5; D perhaps matches TRBD1 (5 bases). CDR1 and CDR2 (germline): SGHTA, FQGNSA. The CDR3 sequence is 14 residues long. Trimming pared 4 bases from V and 2 bases from J, leaving 9 bases between. In DNA, the CDR3 is TGTGCCAGCAGCTGGGACCTTGGCAATCAGCCCCAGCATTTT. This codes for CASSWDLGNQPQHF.

This clonotype has a handful of counts. The J gene is TRBJ2-5, the V gene TRBV5-1; D remains unclear. V was cut by 4 bases and J by 4 bases, with 14 bases left in between. The germline CDR1 and CDR2 sequences are SGHRS and YFSETQ. The CDR3 runs to 14 residues. CDR3 sequence reads: CASSLGVTGETQYF. DNA for the CDR3: TGCGCCAGCAGCCTTGGGGTAACGGGAGAGACCCAGTACTTC.

This clonotype occurred a few times. The V and J genes are TRBV7-9 and TRBJ1-3, with D unresolved. Trimming cost V 5 bases and J 0 bases, with 11 bases left between them. In germline, CDR1 is SEHNR, CDR2 FQNEAQ (reference sequence). The CDR3 is made up of 15 amino acids. CDR3 loop: CASSPYIPSGNTIYF. The CDR3 DNA sequence: TGTGCCAGCAGCCCTTATATCCCCTCTGGAAACACCATATATTTT.

This clonotype was picked up a small number of times. V gene TRBV25-1 combines with J gene TRBJ2-1, with TRBD2 as a possible D gene (5 bases). Germline values: CDR1 MGHDK, CDR2 SYGVNS. V was shortened by 0 bases and J by 3 bases, with 15 bases between the two germline ends. The CDR3 length is 17 residues. CDR3 protein: CASSEYLQRIYYNEQFF. The CDR3 DNA follows: TGTGCCAGCAGTGAATATCTCCAGCGGATTTACTACAATGAGCAGTTCTTC.

In this sample, this clonotype turned up a few times. This chain connects TRBV12-5 to TRBJ2-1; 8 bases fit TRBD1. V shed 3 bases and J 6 bases; nucleotides not matched to a gene: 13. Germline loops: CDR1 LGHNT, CDR2 FRNRAP. The CDR3 is 17 residues long. CDR3 amino acids: CASGFQRQGFGVNEQFF. The CDR3 DNA reads TGTGCTAGTGGTTTCCAACGACAGGGGTTTGGCGTCAATGAGCAGTTCTTC. The complete variable domain, with remaining parts taken from reference TRBV12-5 and TRBJ2-1, reads DARVTQTPRHKVTEMGQEVTMRCQPILGHNTVFWYRQTMMQGLELLAYFRNRAPLDDSGMPKDRFSAEMPDATLATLKIQPSEPRDSAVYFCASGFQRQGFGVNEQFFGPGTRLTVL.

The sample holds a few counts of this clonotype. V and J are TRBV5-1 and TRBJ2-2, with D unresolved. CDR1 SGHRS and CDR2 YFSETQ come from the germline V gene. Deletions cut 1 base from V and 3 bases from J, with 7 bases between. The CDR3 covers 14 residues. The CDR3, as DNA: TGCGCCAGCAGCTTGCCGGTAGACACCGGGGAGCTGTTTTTT. Translating it yields CASSLPVDTGELFF.

This clonotype was recorded only once. The chain links TRBV6-1 to TRBJ1-2, with unresolved D. The CDR3 consists of 15 residues. V lost 1 base and J lost 2, with 11 bases in between. Germline-derived CDR1 and CDR2 are MNHNS and SASEGT. Written as DNA, the CDR3 is TGTGCCAGCAGTGAAGAAGGTCGGGCAAACTATGGCTACACCTTC. Protein: CASSEEGRANYGYTF.